One and the same sample provided the 28 T cell receptor beta chains below, sequenced in a study of cytomegalovirus exposure and HLA in healthy donors. Amplification used 60 Vbeta primers and 13 Jbeta primers. The method was immunoSEQ multiplex PCR; TCRdb's version includes in-frame clones alone and lacks a portion of them. The data show around 130,000 clones, more than 80% seen once. Sequencing was done on a sample of PBMCs. The receptors stem from a woman in her twenties or thirties in good health and CMV-seropositive.

V is TRBV29-1 and J is TRBJ2-1; perhaps TRBD1 as D (6 bases). Trimming cost V 4 bases and J 4 bases, with 14 bases left between them. The CDR3 contains 14 residues. CDR1 and CDR2 from the germline V gene are SQVTM and ANQGSEA. The CDR3 nucleotides are TGCAGCGTTGTGGAGACAGGAGAGTACAATGAGCAGTTCTTC. Translation: CSVVETGEYNEQFF.

The chain links TRBV11-3 to TRBJ2-3, with TRBD2 identical over 7 bases. Germline V lookup: CDR1 SGHNT, CDR2 YENEEA. The V segment lost 4 bases and the J segment 8 bases; nucleotides outside the gene matches: 21. CDR3 size: 18 residues. This CDR3 is CASSSRTPDLAAARTQYF. CDR3 DNA: TGTGCCAGCAGCTCACGGACCCCCGATCTAGCGGCCGCCCGTACGCAGTATTTT.

This clone was counted a few times. The rearrangement joins TRBV7-9 to TRBJ2-7; TRBD2 agrees at 11 bases. Germline-derived CDR1 and CDR2 are SEHNR and FQNEAQ (reference sequence). With 1 base clipped from V and 5 bases from J, the junction kept 4 bases outside the gene matches. CDR3 length equals 15 residues. The CDR3 protein is CASSLGLAGTHEQYF. CDR3 nucleotides: TGTGCCAGCAGCTTAGGACTAGCGGGAACCCACGAGCAGTACTTC. Full variable domain (remainder filled in from reference TRBV7-9 and TRBJ2-7): DTGVSQNPRHKITKRGQNVTFRCDPISEHNRLYWYRQTLGQGPEFLTYFQNEAQLEKSRLLSDRFSAERPKGSFSTLEIQRTEQGDSAMYLCASSLGLAGTHEQYFGPGTRLTVT.

V gene TRBV18 combines with J gene TRBJ1-1; 9 bases are shared with TRBD1. Germline CDR1 and CDR2: KGHSH and LQKENI. Trimming took 3 bases from V and 2 from J; bases not matched to a gene: 4. This CDR3 is 15 amino acids long. The CDR3 DNA reads TGTGCCAGCTCACCGAAGACAGGGGGAAACACTGAAGCTTTCTTT. It yields the protein CASSPKTGGNTEAFF.

V and J are TRBV6-1 and TRBJ1-1; D gene ambiguous. The CDR3 is 14 residues long. Trimming took off 6 bases at V and 0 bases at J, with 11 bases between the two ends. Germline-derived CDR1 and CDR2 are MNHNS and SASEGT. CDR3 in DNA: TGTGCCAGCAGCCCCACACAAATGAACACTGAAGCTTTCTTT. Translation: CASSPTQMNTEAFF.

The chain couples TRBV13 to TRBJ1-1; tentative D call: TRBD1 (6 bases). The CDR3 spans 16 residues. V was clipped by 0 bases and J by 1 base, with 12 bases between them. Germline V gene data show CDR1 as PRHDT and CDR2 as FYEKMQ (reference sequence). The CDR3 DNA reads TGTGCCAGCAGCTTAGGCGCTGGGACACGGAACACTGAAGCTTTCTTT. This translates into CASSLGAGTRNTEAFF. Using reference TRBV13 and TRBJ1-1 for the parts outside the CDR3, the full variable domain is AAGVIQSPRHLIKEKRETATLKCYPIPRHDTVYWYQQGPGQDPQFLISFYEKMQSDKGSIPDRFSAQQFSDYHSELNMSSLELGDSALYFCASSLGAGTRNTEAFFGQGTRLTVV.

In its sample, this clone was seen a few times. This rearrangement joins TRBV19 to TRBJ1-5; weak D call: TRBD1 (5 bases). Trimming stripped 5 bases from V and 7 bases from J, with 12 bases between. The CDR3 is made up of 13 amino acids. Germline assignment: CDR1 LNHDA and CDR2 SQIVND (reference sequence). This chain's CDR3 is CASSGTGGQPQHF. The CDR3 DNA is TGTGCCAGTAGTGGTACAGGTGGGCAGCCCCAGCATTTT.

This chain joins TRBV5-1 and TRBJ1-4; 12 positions match TRBD1. The CDR3 has 18 amino acids. CDR1 and CDR2 (germline): SGHRS, YFSETQ. With 5 bases clipped from V and 3 bases from J, the junction kept 11 bases outside the gene matches. CDR3 residues: CASSPLGTGGDANEKLFF. The CDR3 nucleotides are TGCGCCAGCAGTCCCCTCGGGACAGGGGGCGATGCTAATGAAAAACTGTTTTTT.

This chain connects TRBV7-9 to TRBJ1-1; 8 bases agree with TRBD1. CDR3 size: 14 residues. Germline V gene data show CDR1 as SEHNR and CDR2 as FQNEAQ (reference sequence). V shed 4 bases and J 6 bases; nucleotides not matched to a gene: 7. The chain's CDR3 is CASSSGQGTPEAFF. The DNA for the CDR3 is TGTGCCAGCAGCTCCGGACAGGGTACCCCTGAAGCTTTCTTT.

The V and J genes are TRBV5-6 and TRBJ2-7; no clear D gene. Germline CDR1 and CDR2: SGHDT and YYEEEE. CDR3 size: 12 residues. V lost 3 bases to trimming and J lost 1 base, with 5 bases between them. CDR3 in amino acids: CASSSFSYEQYF. The DNA of the CDR3 is TGTGCCAGCAGCTCCTTTTCCTACGAGCAGTACTTC.

The V call is TRBV19, the J call TRBJ1-5; no clear D gene. The CDR3 spans 15 residues. Germline lookup yields CDR1 LNHDA and CDR2 SQIVND (reference sequence). V lost 6 bases to trimming and J lost 2 bases, with 14 bases between them. DNA for the CDR3: TGTGCCAGTAGGGGAGGGCTATGGGGCAATCAGCCCCAGCATTTT. It specifies CASRGGLWGNQPQHF.

This chain connects TRBV5-8 to TRBJ1-4; D ambiguous. V lost 4 bases, J lost 8 bases, and 9 bases lay in between. Germline assignment: CDR1 SGHTS and CDR2 YDEGEE. This CDR3 comprises 12 residues. CDR3 in amino acids: CASSPAREKLFF. DNA for the CDR3: TGTGCCAGCAGCCCGGCGAGGGAAAAACTGTTTTTT.

The chain employs TRBV4-1 and TRBJ1-2, with 7 nucleotides matching TRBD1. This CDR3 has 17 residues. Per germline, CDR1 MGHRA and CDR2 YSYEKL. The V segment lost 3 bases and the J segment 4 bases; nucleotides outside the gene matches: 14. The CDR3, as DNA: TGCGCCAGCAGCCAGGGAGGAACAGGGGCCCTGATCTATGGCTACACCTTC. Its translation: CASSQGGTGALIYGYTF.

CDR3 loop: CASSPYLGGVGEKLFF. The CDR3 bases are TGTGCCAGCTCACCATACCTAGGAGGAGTGGGTGAAAAACTGTTTTTT. The rearrangement uses TRBV18 and TRBJ1-4; D is uncertain. The CDR3 sequence is 16 residues long. Per the germline V gene, CDR1 is KGHSH and CDR2 is LQKENI. V was pared by 2 bases and J by 7 bases, with 17 bases between.

The chain employs TRBV7-9 and TRBJ2-7; TRBD1 aligns across 10 bases. J was trimmed by 7 bases and V by 4 bases; bases with no gene match: 10. CDR1 is SEHNR and CDR2 is FQNEAQ in the germline V gene (reference sequence). The CDR3 extends over 15 amino acids. In DNA, the CDR3 is TGTGCCAGCAGCTACAACCGGGACAGGGGTTCGGAGCAGTACTTC. Its translation: CASSYNRDRGSEQYF.

The V and J genes are TRBV4-1 and TRBJ1-4; 7 bases map to TRBD1. There are 14 residues in the CDR3. Losses at the gene ends were 1 base for V and 7 bases for J; bases not matched to a gene: 3. CDR1 and CDR2 (germline): MGHRA, YSYEKL. The CDR3 here is CASSQGTGGEKLFF. DNA for the CDR3: TGCGCCAGCAGCCAAGGGACAGGCGGTGAAAAACTGTTTTTT.

This chain joins TRBV7-2 and TRBJ2-7; a possible D gene is TRBD1 (7 bases). Trimming removed 2 bases at V and 2 bases at J, with 13 bases between. This CDR3 comprises 15 residues. The germline V gene has CDR1 SGHTA and CDR2 FQGNSA. In DNA, the CDR3 is TGTGCCAGCAGCTTACAGGGGGGAGCCCCCTACGAGCAGTACTTC. Residues: CASSLQGGAPYEQYF. The whole variable domain, filled in from reference TRBV7-2 and TRBJ2-7, reads GAGVSQSPSNKVTEKGKDVELRCDPISGHTALYWYRQSLGQGLEFLIYFQGNSAPDKSGLPSDRFSAERTGGSVSTLTIQRTQQEDSAVYLCASSLQGGAPYEQYFGPGTRLTVT.

The CDR3 spells CASSQGWNTEAFF. The CDR3 DNA sequence: TGTGCCAGCAGCCAGGGGTGGAACACTGAAGCTTTCTTT. The gene calls are TRBV7-3 and TRBJ1-1; a possible D gene is TRBD1 (6 bases). Germline V gene data show CDR1 as SGHTA and CDR2 as FQGTGA. This CDR3 region has 13 residues. V lost 5 bases and J 1 base, leaving 8 bases between the germline ends.

J is TRBJ2-5 and V is TRBV27; TRBD2 aligns across 7 bases. CDR3 length: 13 residues. The germline V gene has CDR1 MNHEY and CDR2 SMNVEV (reference sequence). Germline trimming cut 5 bases from V and 3 bases from J; bases unmatched to any gene: 3. The CDR3 DNA is TGTGCCAGCAGTGGGAGGGGAAAAGAGACCCAGTACTTC. Its translation: CASSGRGKETQYF.

The V gene is TRBV5-1, the J gene TRBJ1-1, with 7 bases matching TRBD1. The CDR3 runs 13 residues. J was trimmed by 6 bases and V by 0 bases; bases with no gene match: 2. Germline-derived CDR1 and CDR2 are SGHRS and YFSETQ. The chain's CDR3 is CASSLVQGAEAFF. CDR3 sequence (DNA): TGCGCCAGCAGCTTGGTGCAGGGGGCTGAAGCTTTCTTT. The full variable domain, completed using reference TRBV5-1 and TRBJ1-1, is KAGVTQTPRYLIKTRGQQVTLSCSPISGHRSVSWYQQTPGQGLQFLFEYFSETQRNKGNFPGRFSGRQFSNSRSEMNVSTLELGDSALYLCASSLVQGAEAFFGQGTRLTVV.

The chain employs TRBV28 and TRBJ2-7; 11 bases line up with TRBD1. CDR1 and CDR2 (germline): MDHEN, SYDVKM. The length of the CDR3 is 18 residues. V was pared by 5 bases and J by 2 bases, with 14 bases of the junction left unmatched. The CDR3 DNA reads as TGTGCCAGCAGTCACGCCGCCGGGACAGGGGGGTTCGCCTACGAGCAGTACTTC. It yields the protein CASSHAAGTGGFAYEQYF.

The chain combines TRBV7-3 with TRBJ2-7, with 11 bases matching TRBD1. Germline loops: CDR1 SGHTA, CDR2 FQGTGA. V dropped 2 bases and J dropped 0; count of bases not matched to a gene: 0. The CDR3 runs to 15 residues. CDR3 loop: CASSLGTGGSYEQYF. Here the CDR3 DNA reads TGTGCCAGCAGCTTAGGGACAGGGGGCTCCTACGAGCAGTACTTC.

V usage is TRBV5-1 and J usage is TRBJ2-3; 10 bases agree with TRBD2. Looked up from germline, CDR1 is SGHRS and CDR2 is YFSETQ. The CDR3 totals 15 residues. Germline trimming cut 5 bases from V and 5 bases from J; bases unmatched to any gene: 8. The CDR3, as DNA: TGCGCCAGCAGGGCCGGGACTAGCGAGGAAGATACGCAGTATTTT. Residues: CASRAGTSEEDTQYF.

This clone has more than one count but fewer than ten. The chain is built from TRBV7-9 and TRBJ2-1; D may be TRBD2 (6 bases). Germline values: CDR1 SEHNR, CDR2 FQNEAQ (reference sequence). The length of the CDR3 is 16 residues. V shed 6 bases and J shed 9 bases, with 24 bases lying between them. CDR3 nucleotides: TGTGCCAGCAGACCCCTTATACAACCCGGGGGAGGTGAGCAGTTCTTC. The encoded protein is CASRPLIQPGGGEQFF.

The chain has TRBV15 and TRBJ2-2, with a weak D call TRBD2 (7 bases). CDR3 length: 15 residues. The germline gives CDR1 LNHNV, CDR2 YYDKDF (reference sequence). V was pared by 7 bases and J by 2 bases, with 14 bases between. The CDR3 nucleotides read TGTGCCACCACCGGCGGGGGCCTTAACACCGGGGAGCTGTTTTTT. This sequence encodes CATTGGGLNTGELFF.

The chain is built from TRBV5-4 and TRBJ2-7, with a weak D call TRBD2 (5 bases). Germline loops: CDR1 SGHNT, CDR2 YYREEE (reference sequence). V was clipped by 0 bases and J by 5 bases, with 12 bases between them. The CDR3 is made up of 14 amino acids. The CDR3 nucleotides read TGTGCCAGCAGCTTGGAGTCCCACGGGGACGAGCAGTACTTC. It yields the protein CASSLESHGDEQYF. The variable domain in full, completed from reference TRBV5-4 and TRBJ2-7, reads ETGVTQSPTHLIKTRGQQVTLRCSSQSGHNTVSWYQQALGQGPQFIFQYYREEENGRGNFPPRFSGLQFPNYSSELNVNALELDDSALYLCASSLESHGDEQYFGPGTRLTVT.

The chain uses TRBV28 and TRBJ2-1; 11 nucleotides match TRBD2. The CDR3 loop spans 16 amino acids. The V gene end was trimmed by 5 bases and the J gene end by 5 bases; junction bases not matched to a gene: 8. In germline, CDR1 is MDHEN, CDR2 SYDVKM. The CDR3 nucleotides are TGTGCCAGCAGTCCGAGACTAGCGGGATTACACAATGAGCAGTTCTTC. Its protein is CASSPRLAGLHNEQFF.

This chain connects TRBV28 to TRBJ2-7; TRBD2 might be the D (5 bases). V dropped 2 bases and J dropped 4 bases, with 18 bases sitting between them. The V gene's germline CDR1 is MDHEN and CDR2 SYDVKM. The CDR3 covers 16 residues. The CDR3, as DNA: TGTGCCAGCAGTTTAGGGCGGGCCCGGGCACGGTACGAGCAGTACTTC. Protein product: CASSLGRARARYEQYF.